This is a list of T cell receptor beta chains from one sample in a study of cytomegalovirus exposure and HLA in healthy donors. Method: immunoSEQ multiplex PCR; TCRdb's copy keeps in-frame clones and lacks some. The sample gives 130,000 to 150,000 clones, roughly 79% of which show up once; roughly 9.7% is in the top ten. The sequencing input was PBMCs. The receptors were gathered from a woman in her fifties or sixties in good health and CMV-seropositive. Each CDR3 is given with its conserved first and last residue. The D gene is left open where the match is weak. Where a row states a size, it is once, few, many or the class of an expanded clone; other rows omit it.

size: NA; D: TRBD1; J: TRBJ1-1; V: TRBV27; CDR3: CASSPGTGMNTEAFF; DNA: TGTGCCAGCAGTCCCGGGACAGGCATGAACACTGAAGCTTTCTTT
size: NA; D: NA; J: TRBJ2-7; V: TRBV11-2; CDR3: CASSLGPGGYEQYF; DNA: TGTGCCAGCAGCTTGGGGCCAGGGGGGTACGAGCAGTACTTC
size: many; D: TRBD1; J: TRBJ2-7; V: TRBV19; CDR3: CASSIGQGAYEQYF; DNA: TGTGCCAGTAGTATCGGGCAGGGGGCCTACGAGCAGTACTTC
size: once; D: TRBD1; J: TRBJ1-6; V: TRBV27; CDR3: CASSDRDRGPYNSPLHF; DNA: TGTGCCAGCAGTGATCGAGACAGGGGGCCCTATAATTCACCCCTCCACTTT
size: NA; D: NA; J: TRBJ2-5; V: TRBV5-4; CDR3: CASSPDTYQETQYF; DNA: TGTGCCAGCAGCCCGGACACGTACCAAGAGACCCAGTACTTC
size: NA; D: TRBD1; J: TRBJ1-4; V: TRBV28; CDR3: CASSSRQGLGVKLFF; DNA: TGTGCCAGCAGTTCCAGACAGGGTCTGGGGGTAAAACTGTTTTTT
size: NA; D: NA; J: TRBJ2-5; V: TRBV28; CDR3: CASTPPPGPSEETQYF; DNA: TGTGCCAGCACTCCCCCACCGGGACCTAGCGAAGAGACCCAGTACTTC
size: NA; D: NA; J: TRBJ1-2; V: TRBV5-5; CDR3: CASSLVENPNYTF; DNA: TGTGCCAGCAGCTTGGTAGAGAACCCTAATTACACCTTC
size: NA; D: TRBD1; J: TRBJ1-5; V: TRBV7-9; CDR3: CASSFETGGNQPQHF; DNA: TGTGCCAGCAGCTTCGAGACAGGGGGAAATCAGCCCCAGCATTTT
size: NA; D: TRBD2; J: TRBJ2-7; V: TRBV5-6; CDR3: CASSLAGGVTQYF; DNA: TGTGCCAGCAGCTTGGCCGGGGGGGTTACGCAGTACTTC
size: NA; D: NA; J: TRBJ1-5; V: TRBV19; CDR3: CASSITSWGGNQPQHF; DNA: TGTGCCAGTAGTATTACTTCATGGGGGGGCAATCAGCCCCAGCATTTT
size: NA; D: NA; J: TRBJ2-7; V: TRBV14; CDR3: CASSQDSGRRYEQYF; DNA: TGTGCCAGCAGCCAAGATTCGGGGAGGAGGTACGAGCAGTACTTC
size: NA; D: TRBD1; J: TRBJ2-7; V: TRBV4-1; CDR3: CASSQSGTGGLEQYF; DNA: TGCGCCAGCAGCCAGTCCGGGACAGGGGGGCTCGAGCAGTACTTC
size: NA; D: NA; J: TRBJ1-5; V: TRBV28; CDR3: CASSLEVISNQPQHF; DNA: TGTGCCAGCAGTTTAGAGGTGATTAGCAATCAGCCCCAGCATTTT
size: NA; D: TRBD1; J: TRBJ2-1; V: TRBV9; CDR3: CASSGNRGWENEQFF; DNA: TGTGCCAGCAGCGGCAACAGGGGGTGGGAGAATGAGCAGTTCTTC
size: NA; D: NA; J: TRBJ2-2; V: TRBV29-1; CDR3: CSVEGRSDTGELFF; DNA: TGCAGCGTTGAGGGGAGGTCGGACACCGGGGAGCTGTTTTTT
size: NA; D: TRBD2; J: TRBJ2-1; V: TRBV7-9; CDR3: CASRESGTSGSGGEQFF; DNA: TGTGCCAGCAGAGAAAGCGGGACTAGCGGGAGCGGCGGTGAGCAGTTCTTC
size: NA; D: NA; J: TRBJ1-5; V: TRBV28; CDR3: CASSSGNQPQHF; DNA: TGTGCCAGCAGTTCTGGCAATCAGCCCCAGCATTTT
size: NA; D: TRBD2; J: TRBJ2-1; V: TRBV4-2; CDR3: CASSQDPETSVPNEQFF; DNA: TGTGCCAGCAGCCAAGATCCGGAGACTAGCGTCCCTAATGAGCAGTTCTTC
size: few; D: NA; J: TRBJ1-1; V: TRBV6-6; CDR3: CASSYVGGRNTEAFF; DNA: TGTGCCAGCAGTTACGTGGGGGGGAGGAACACTGAAGCTTTCTTT
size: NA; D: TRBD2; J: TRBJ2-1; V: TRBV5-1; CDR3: CASSFGGRAGGEQFF; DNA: TGCGCCAGCAGCTTCGGCGGGAGGGCCGGGGGTGAGCAGTTCTTC
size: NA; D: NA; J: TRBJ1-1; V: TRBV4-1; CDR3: CASSQVGVTEAFF; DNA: TGCGCCAGCAGCCAAGTCGGGGTCACTGAAGCTTTCTTT
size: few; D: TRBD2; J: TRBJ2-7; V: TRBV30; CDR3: CAWNGEGRHEQYF; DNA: TGTGCCTGGAACGGGGAGGGCCGGCACGAGCAGTACTTC
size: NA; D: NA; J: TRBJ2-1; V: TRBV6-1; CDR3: CASGFGTTYNEQFF; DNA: TGTGCCAGCGGATTTGGGACAACTTACAATGAGCAGTTCTTC
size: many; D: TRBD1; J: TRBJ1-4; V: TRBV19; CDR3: CASEIGTGDEKLFF; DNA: TGTGCCTCAGAGATCGGGACAGGCGATGAAAAACTGTTTTTT
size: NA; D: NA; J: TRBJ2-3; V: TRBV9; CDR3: CASSGTRVSSTDTQYF; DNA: TGTGCCAGCAGCGGCACTAGGGTTTCTAGCACAGATACGCAGTATTTT